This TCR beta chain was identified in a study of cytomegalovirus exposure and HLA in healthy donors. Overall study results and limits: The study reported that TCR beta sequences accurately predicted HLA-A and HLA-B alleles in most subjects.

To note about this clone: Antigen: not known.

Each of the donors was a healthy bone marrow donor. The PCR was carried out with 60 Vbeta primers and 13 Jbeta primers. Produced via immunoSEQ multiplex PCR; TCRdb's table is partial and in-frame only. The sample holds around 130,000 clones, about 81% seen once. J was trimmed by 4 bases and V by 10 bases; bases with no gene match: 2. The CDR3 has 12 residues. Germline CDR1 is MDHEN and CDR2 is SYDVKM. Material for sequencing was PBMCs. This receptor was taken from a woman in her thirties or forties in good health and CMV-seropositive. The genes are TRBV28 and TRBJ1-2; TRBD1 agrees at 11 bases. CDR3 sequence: CATGQGAYGYTF. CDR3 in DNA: TGTGCCACAGGACAGGGGGCCTATGGCTACACCTTC.